The sequence of this TCR beta chain was determined in a study of tumor-infiltrating lymphocytes in primary liver carcinoma. Study results and caveats: With p = 0.039, the top-250-clone fraction in tumors significantly exceeded that in blood.

Total RNA and DNA came together from approximately 20-30 mg of bulk tissue without cell sorting. Chronic HBV infection, which was untreated, was present in the patients. Each of the tumor samples contained in excess of 80% viable tumor cells. The germline V gene has CDR1 MNHNS and CDR2 SASEGT. The CDR3 totals 14 residues. A word on this clonotype: The antigen is undetermined. The junction departs from germline at one end; a sequencing error may be responsible.

TCR beta cDNA came from roughly 0.45 ug total RNA, primed with a constant-region primer. Employing slightly modified ARM-PCR, three nested multiplex PCR rounds were run, and these gave rise to the TCR beta libraries. Each of the first two PCR rounds ran approximately 11 cycles with TRBV1-TRBV30 forward and C-beta reverse primers. Using its own MiXCR run on the multiplex PCR reads, TCRdb lists one record per CDR3 protein. The profile shows 100,000 to 150,000 distinct CDR3 sequences, roughly three fifths of them singletons. This receptor was obtained from a woman aged 55-70 years with primary liver carcinoma and hepatitis B virus infection. What was sequenced was liver tumor tissue from sampling region 3. This sample's subset: tumor region T3, left-lateral pole. This sequence joins TRBV6-1 and TRBJ2-1; TRBD1 aligns across 8 bases. CDR3 in DNA: TGTGCCTGCAGTTTGGACAGGGTCTCGGCCGGGCAGTTCTTC. Its protein product is CACSLDRVSAGQFF.